The 14 T cell receptor beta chains in this list originate from one sample, sequenced in a study of persistence of HIV-infected CD4 T cells. Cells were stimulated nonspecifically with anti-CD3/anti-CD28 magnetic beads. CD4+ T cells upregulating both CD40 ligand and CD69 were sorted as responding cells. The antigens for these receptors are not known. The libraries were made with immunoSEQ version 4 in survey mode. Sequencing was performed with immunoSEQ multiplex PCR; in TCRdb, only in-frame clones are kept and a portion is missing. The sample consists of tens of thousands of clones, roughly 90% of them appearing once. Sequencing used CD4+ T cells sorted from PBMCs after approximately 19-hour stimulation, obtained from a patient who received antiretroviral therapy. The source is an adult man with HIV who was CMV-seropositive.

The sample holds a few counts of this clone. The chain employs TRBV5-1 and TRBJ1-6; D ambiguous. The CDR3 consists of 14 residues. The germline gives CDR1 SGHRS, CDR2 YFSETQ. V was pared by 5 bases and J by 5 bases, with 11 bases between. This chain's CDR3 is CASRGEVNNSPLHF. The DNA for the CDR3 is TGCGCCAGCAGGGGAGAGGTCAATAATTCACCCCTCCACTTT.

The J gene is TRBJ1-4, the V gene TRBV7-6; D is possibly TRBD1 (6 bases). This CDR3 has 13 amino acids. Trimming pared 5 bases from V and 8 bases from J, leaving 12 bases between. The germline CDR1 and CDR2 sequences are SGHVS and FNYEAQ. The CDR3: CASSLYGGEKLFF. CDR3 in DNA: TGTGCCAGCAGCCTATACGGGGGCGAAAAACTGTTTTTT.

V usage is TRBV27 and J usage is TRBJ1-6; no firm D call. Looked up from germline, CDR1 is MNHEY and CDR2 is SMNVEV (reference sequence). The CDR3 is 16 amino acids. The ends were cut back, 0 bases at V and 7 bases at J, with 13 bases in the middle. As DNA, the CDR3 is TGTGCCAGCAGTTTATCCGGTCAGGCGTTGAATTCACCCCTCCACTTT. It yields the protein CASSLSGQALNSPLHF.

The rearrangement links TRBV20-1 to TRBJ2-3; TRBD2 agrees at 9 bases. The CDR3 is 15 residues long. The V gene end was trimmed by 3 bases and the J gene end by 6 bases; junction bases not matched to a gene: 10. Germline loops: CDR1 DFQATT, CDR2 SNEGSKA (reference sequence). The CDR3 here is CSASSLRGGPDTQYF. The DNA for the CDR3 is TGCAGTGCTAGTTCCTTGCGGGGGGGCCCCGATACGCAGTATTTT.

The rearrangement links TRBV12-5 to TRBJ2-7, with D perhaps matching TRBD2 (5 bases). This CDR3 has 15 residues. V dropped 3 bases and J dropped 0 bases, with 12 bases sitting between them. Germline CDR1 reads LGHNT; CDR2 reads FRNRAP. This CDR3 is CASGLEAGSSYEQYF. As DNA, the CDR3 is TGTGCTAGTGGTTTAGAAGCTGGGAGCTCCTACGAGCAGTACTTC.

The chain combines TRBV20-1 with TRBJ2-5; D might be TRBD2 (6 bases). V gave up 3 bases and J gave up 5 bases, with 25 bases separating them. The CDR3 is made up of 17 amino acids. Germline assignment: CDR1 DFQATT and CDR2 SNEGSKA (reference sequence). CDR3 residues: CSASEGMEGQVWETQYF. The CDR3 nucleotides are TGCAGTGCTAGTGAAGGGATGGAGGGGCAGGTCTGGGAGACCCAGTACTTC.

The chain employs TRBV5-4 and TRBJ2-7, with D uncertain. V was clipped by 0 bases and J by 2 bases, with 12 bases between them. The germline V gene has CDR1 SGHNT and CDR2 YYREEE (reference sequence). The CDR3 runs to 15 residues. The CDR3 protein is CASSLDASTAYEQYF. CDR3 coding DNA: TGTGCCAGCAGCTTGGACGCTAGTACCGCCTACGAGCAGTACTTC.

This chain uses TRBV5-1 with TRBJ2-7; 9 bases fit TRBD1. V was clipped by 2 bases and J by 5 bases; unmatched bases: 5. The germline V gene encodes CDR1 SGHRS and CDR2 YFSETQ. The CDR3 has 14 amino acids. CDR3 sequence (DNA): TGCGCCAGCAGCTTCACCGGGACAGGGAACGAGCAGTACTTC. It yields the protein CASSFTGTGNEQYF.

The rearrangement links TRBV2 to TRBJ1-5; possible D gene TRBD1, 5 bases. Looked up from germline, CDR1 is SNHLY and CDR2 is FYNNEI. The CDR3 runs 13 residues. The ends were cut back, 5 bases at V and 6 bases at J, with 11 bases in the middle. The CDR3 protein is CASSLGQGQPQHF. In nucleotides, the CDR3 is TGTGCCAGCAGTTTGGGTCAGGGTCAGCCCCAGCATTTT.

The chain has TRBV4-2 and TRBJ2-2, with 10 bases fitting TRBD2. The ends lost 1 base at V and 2 bases at J; junction bases unmatched: 4. The CDR3 has 17 amino acids. Germline assignment: CDR1 LGHNA and CDR2 YNFKEQ. The chain's CDR3 is CASSQARTSGNTGELFF. CDR3 in DNA: TGTGCCAGCAGCCAAGCGCGGACTAGCGGAAACACCGGGGAGCTGTTTTTT.

The chain links TRBV18 to TRBJ2-1, with a tentative D call TRBD2 (5 bases). CDR1 and CDR2 from the germline V gene are KGHSH and LQKENI. Deletions cut 6 bases from V and 5 bases from J, with 20 bases between. This CDR3 has 16 residues. The CDR3 spells CASSPPRREGDNEQFF. The CDR3 DNA follows: TGTGCCAGCTCGCCCCCAAGGCGTGAGGGCGACAATGAGCAGTTCTTC.

The chain combines TRBV7-2 with TRBJ2-1, with 10 bases fitting TRBD2. The V and J ends lost 7 bases and 2 bases, in that order; junction bases with no gene match: 11. The CDR3 length is 17 residues. CDR1 is SGHTA and CDR2 is FQGNSA in the germline V gene. The chain's CDR3 is CASMGKISGGTYNEQFF. Here the CDR3 DNA reads TGTGCCAGCATGGGAAAGATTAGCGGGGGGACCTACAATGAGCAGTTCTTC.

The V gene is TRBV5-1, the J gene TRBJ2-5, with no clear D. V was pared by 0 bases and J by 4 bases, with 13 bases between. The length of the CDR3 is 15 residues. The germline V gene encodes CDR1 SGHRS and CDR2 YFSETQ. CDR3 amino acids: CASSLASPARETQYF. The DNA for the CDR3 is TGCGCCAGCAGCTTGGCCAGTCCCGCCCGAGAGACCCAGTACTTC.

The chain carries TRBV3-1 (or the pseudogene TRBV3-2) and TRBJ2-1; D might be TRBD1 or TRBD2, each matching 7 bases. Germline V CDR1 and CDR2: LGHDT, YNNKEL (reference sequence). This CDR3 has 16 amino acids. Trimming left V 0 bases short and J 9 bases short, with 18 bases between. In DNA, the CDR3 is TGTGCCAGCAGCCAAGATGCAAGCGGGGCAGGGGGTGAGCAGTTCTTC. Amino acid sequence: CASSQDASGAGGEQFF.